The sequence of this T cell receptor beta chain was determined in a study of long-term antiretroviral therapy in people with HIV. Overall study: The earliest specimens came about a decade ahead of the 2015 immediate-ART recommendation.

This clone was seen a handful of times. What it binds is unknown. Per the germline V gene, CDR1 is LNHDA and CDR2 is SQIVND (reference sequence). The CDR3 is made up of 16 amino acids. The ends were cut back, 2 bases at V and 3 bases at J, with 14 bases in the middle. Researchers ran immunoSEQ v3.0 at survey level. Some clones are missing from TCRdb's copy, which holds only in-frame ones; the method was immunoSEQ multiplex PCR. The data hold 20,000 to 25,000 clones, with approximately 78% observed a single time. Study-wide results and limits: Repertoires from HIV showed CDR3 length ranges narrower than those of controls.

The rearrangement joins TRBV19 to TRBJ2-1; a possible D gene is TRBD2 (6 bases). The specimen comprised unsorted PBMCs, sampled 0.2 years after starting antiretroviral therapy. The clonotype comes from a woman aged 25 to 39 with HIV. The CDR3 loop reads CASSITHSGFYNEQFF. The CDR3 nucleotides read TGTGCCAGTAGTATAACACATAGCGGATTCTACAATGAGCAGTTCTTC.